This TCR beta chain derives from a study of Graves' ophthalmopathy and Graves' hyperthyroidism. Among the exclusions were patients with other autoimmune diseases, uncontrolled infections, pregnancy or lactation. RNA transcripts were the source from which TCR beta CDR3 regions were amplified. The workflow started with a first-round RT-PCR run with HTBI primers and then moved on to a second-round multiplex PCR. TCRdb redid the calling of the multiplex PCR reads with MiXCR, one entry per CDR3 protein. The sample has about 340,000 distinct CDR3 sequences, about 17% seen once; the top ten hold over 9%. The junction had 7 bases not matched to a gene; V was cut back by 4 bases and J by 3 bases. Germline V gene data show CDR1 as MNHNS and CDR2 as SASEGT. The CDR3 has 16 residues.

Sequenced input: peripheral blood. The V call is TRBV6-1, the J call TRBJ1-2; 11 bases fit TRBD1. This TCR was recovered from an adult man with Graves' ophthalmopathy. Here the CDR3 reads CASSARTGGYHYGYTF. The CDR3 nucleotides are TGTGCCAGCAGTGCTAGGACAGGGGGCTACCACTATGGCTACACCTTC.